The 18 T cell receptor beta chains listed next were all sequenced from one sample in a study of T cells in Graves' hyperthyroidism and ophthalmopathy. Using RNA transcripts as the source, TCR beta CDR3 regions were amplified. A first-round RT-PCR of the TCR CDR3 used the HTBI primer set. One entry per CDR3 protein, called by TCRdb with MiXCR from the multiplex PCR reads. The sample includes around 500,000 distinct CDR3 sequences, roughly 15% of them seen just once. Sequenced material: blood. The source of these receptors is a middle-aged woman with Graves' hyperthyroidism.

In this sample, this clonotype turned up a few times. J is TRBJ1-2 and V is TRBV20-1; D gene ambiguous. Germline lookup yields CDR1 DFQATT and CDR2 SNEGSKA (reference sequence). The CDR3 sequence is 11 residues long. The CDR3 DNA follows: TGCAGGGCGGAATTGACCTATGGCTACACCTTC. Translating gives CRAELTYGYTF.

Ten or more counts support this clonotype. The chain has TRBV28 and TRBJ2-7; weak D call: TRBD2 (6 bases). V was trimmed by 2 bases and J by 4 bases, leaving 15 bases between them. This CDR3 is 15 amino acids long. Germline assignment: CDR1 MDHEN and CDR2 SYDVKM. CDR3 sequence (DNA): TGTGCCAGCAGTTTAGCGGGGAACGGGGCTTACGAGCAGTACTTC. Translating gives CASSLAGNGAYEQYF. The variable domain in full, with the rest retrieved from reference TRBV28 and TRBJ2-7, is DVKVTQSSRYLVKRTGEKVFLECVQDMDHENMFWYRQDPGLGLRLIYFSYDVKMKEKGDIPEGYSVSREKKERFSLILESASTNQTSMYLCASSLAGNGAYEQYFGPGTRLTVT.

This clonotype was counted many times. This rearrangement joins TRBV7-6 to TRBJ2-5; TRBD1 aligns across 7 bases. The J segment lost 1 base and the V segment lost 5 bases, leaving 7 bases of the junction unmatched. CDR1 and CDR2 (germline): SGHVS, FNYEAQ. The CDR3 has 15 residues. CDR3 protein: CASSQGQTIQETQYF. As DNA, the CDR3 is TGTGCCAGCAGCCAGGGACAGACTATCCAAGAGACCCAGTACTTC.

This clonotype was recorded many times. The chain is built from TRBV3-1 and TRBJ1-5; the match to TRBD1 covers 7 bases. Germline V gene lookup returns CDR1 LGHDT and CDR2 YNNKEL (reference sequence). The CDR3 totals 16 residues. V shed 1 base, J shed 7 bases, and the junction held 10 bases outside the gene matches. Written as DNA, the CDR3 is TGTGCCAGCAGCCAAGCGGGACAGTTTGGGCGGCAGCCCCAGCATTTT. Its protein product is CASSQAGQFGRQPQHF.

This clonotype was counted at least ten times. V is TRBV7-2 and J is TRBJ2-3; 10 nucleotides align to TRBD2. J gave up 6 bases and V 5 bases, and 14 bases lay outside the gene matches. The CDR3 consists of 17 residues. Germline lookup yields CDR1 SGHTA and CDR2 FQGNSA. The CDR3 reads CASSARSSGSSLDTQYF. The CDR3 DNA sequence: TGTGCCAGCAGCGCCAGGTCTAGCGGGAGTAGTCTGGATACGCAGTATTTT. The full variable domain, completed using reference TRBV7-2 and TRBJ2-3, is GAGVSQSPSNKVTEKGKDVELRCDPISGHTALYWYRQSLGQGLEFLIYFQGNSAPDKSGLPSDRFSAERTGGSVSTLTIQRTQQEDSAVYLCASSARSSGSSLDTQYFGPGTRLTVL.

As for this clonotype: With a much larger clone just one base away, this may be a read error. The gene calls are TRBV7-8 and TRBJ2-7, with D possibly being TRBD2 (5 bases). V lost 7 bases, J lost 0 bases, and 13 bases lay in between. This CDR3 is built from 14 residues. Germline values: CDR1 SGHVS, CDR2 FQNEAQ. CDR3 DNA sequence: TGTGCCAGCAACTCGGGATTGGGCTCCTACGAGCAGTACTTC. Translated: CASNSGLGSYEQYF.

Many counts were recorded for this clonotype. The rearrangement uses TRBV28 and TRBJ1-5; 7 nucleotides align to TRBD1. V gave up 5 bases and J gave up 7 bases; unmatched junction bases: 11. This CDR3 region has 15 residues. Germline values: CDR1 MDHEN, CDR2 SYDVKM. The CDR3 nucleotides read TGTGCCAGCAGTCCTCGTGACAGGGTAGGGCAGCCCCAGCATTTT. The encoded protein is CASSPRDRVGQPQHF.

CDR3 loop: CASETPYGYTF. CDR3 coding DNA: TGTGCCAGCGAAACACCCTACGGCTACACCTTC. The V call is TRBV6-1, the J call TRBJ1-2; no reliable D call. The CDR3 loop spans 11 amino acids. Germline V gives CDR1 MNHNS, CDR2 SASEGT. V lost 8 bases and J lost 8, with 12 bases in between.

This clonotype was seen only a few times. The chain is built from TRBV12-3 or TRBV12-4 and TRBJ1-2, with D uncertain. The CDR3 spans 14 residues. Trimming stripped 1 base from V and 4 bases from J, with 10 bases between. Here the CDR3 DNA reads TGTGCCAGCAGTTTAGAGGCGACCTTCTATGGCTACACCTTC. Translating it yields CASSLEATFYGYTF.

The rearrangement joins TRBV28 to TRBJ1-1, with TRBD1 matching over 8 bases. The CDR3 is 14 residues long. Germline CDR1 and CDR2: MDHEN and SYDVKM. After removal of 5 bases from V and 4 bases from J, the junction contained 6 bases not matched to a gene. The CDR3 spells CASSPTGGRTEAFF. The CDR3 DNA follows: TGTGCCAGCAGTCCCACAGGGGGTCGCACTGAAGCTTTCTTT.

In this sample, this clonotype turned up many times. The V gene is TRBV28, the J gene TRBJ2-1, with 8 bases fitting TRBD2. Germline V gene sequence: CDR1 MDHEN, CDR2 SYDVKM. There are 14 residues in the CDR3. The DNA of the CDR3 is TGTGCAGGGAAACGAGCGGGAGCTGAAGATGAGCAGTTCTTC. Amino acids: CAGKRAGAEDEQFF.

This clonotype has ten or more counts. J is TRBJ1-5 and V is TRBV5-6; 8 bases align to TRBD1. Germline CDR1 reads SGHDT; CDR2 reads YYEEEE. This CDR3 region has 16 residues. The V gene end was trimmed by 0 bases and the J gene end by 5 bases; junction bases not matched to a gene: 7. Written as DNA, the CDR3 is TGTGCCAGCAGCTTGGCAATGGGACAGGAGCATCAGCCCCAGCATTTT. It codes for CASSLAMGQEHQPQHF. Filled out from reference TRBV5-6 and TRBJ1-5, the complete variable domain reads DAGVTQSPTHLIKTRGQQVTLRCSPKSGHDTVSWYQQALGQGPQFIFQYYEEEERQRGNFPDRFSGHQFPNYSSELNVNALLLGDSALYLCASSLAMGQEHQPQHFGDGTRLSIL.

A word on this clonotype: This clone may be a read error of a much larger clone one base away. The chain combines TRBV20-1 with TRBJ2-7, with unresolved D. CDR1 DFQATT and CDR2 SNEGSKA come from the germline V gene (reference sequence). The CDR3 spans 13 residues. The CDR3 region is CSANTVSSYEQHF. Here the CDR3 DNA reads TGCAGTGCTAATACCGTGAGCTCCTACGAGCAGCACTTC.

The V and J genes are TRBV4-1 and TRBJ2-5, with D hard to call. The germline gives CDR1 MGHRA, CDR2 YSYEKL. Trimming took 2 bases from V and 1 from J, leaving 11 bases between them. The CDR3 contains 15 residues. CDR3 nucleotides: TGCGCCAGCAGCCAAAGGAACACCGTCCAAGAGACCCAGTACTTC. Translation: CASSQRNTVQETQYF.

This clonotype occurred many times. The chain couples TRBV6-1 to TRBJ2-7, with a possible D match to TRBD1 (6 bases). The V end was cut by 6 bases, the J end by 4 bases, with 13 bases between. The CDR3 has 13 residues. Germline V CDR1 and CDR2: MNHNS, SASEGT. CDR3 residues: CASSYGQTYEQYF. Written as DNA, the CDR3 is TGTGCCAGCAGCTACGGACAGACATACGAGCAGTACTTC.

This clonotype was recorded many times. The chain has TRBV13 and TRBJ2-7; D is possibly TRBD2 (6 bases). V was cut by 0 bases and J by 6 bases, with 18 bases left in between. The germline gives CDR1 PRHDT, CDR2 FYEKMQ (reference sequence). The length of the CDR3 is 16 residues. Written as DNA, the CDR3 is TGTGCCAGCAGCTTAGGCCGAGGTTGGAAGGGAGGCGAGCAGTACTTC. It specifies CASSLGRGWKGGEQYF.

This clonotype was observed once. Because the CDR3 is missing its conserved closing phenylalanine or tryptophan, this is likely a read error. This rearrangement joins TRBV20-1 to TRBJ2-7; TRBD2 agrees at 9 bases. CDR3 length equals 13 residues. The ends lost 7 bases at V and 6 bases at J; junction bases unmatched: 10. Germline CDR1 and CDR2: DFQATT and SNEGSKA (reference sequence). CDR3 sequence: CSVTGPAGGEQYL. The DNA of the CDR3 is TGCAGTGTAACAGGACCAGCGGGAGGCGAGCAGTACTTA.

The rearrangement uses TRBV10-1 and TRBJ1-6; D call uncertain. CDR1 is WNHNN, CDR2 SYGVQD, per germline (reference sequence). The CDR3 extends over 13 amino acids. V was cut by 4 bases and J by 5 bases, with 6 bases left in between. CDR3 nucleotide sequence: TGCGCCAGCAGTGTGGGTCATAATTCACCCCTCCACTTT. Translation gives CASSVGHNSPLHF.